The TCR beta chain under discussion was sequenced for a study of OX40 agonist ivuxolimab in advanced cancers. TCRdb keeps only in-frame clones here, not all; method: immunoSEQ multiplex PCR. The sample has about 80,000 clones, around 85% seen once. CDR1 and CDR2 from the germline V gene are MNHNY and SVGAGI (reference sequence). The CDR3 is 15 residues long. The V and J ends lost 6 bases and 8 bases, in that order; junction bases with no gene match: 10. The V gene is TRBV6-6, the J gene TRBJ1-4; 9 bases fit TRBD1. The sequence came from an adult with an advanced solid tumor such as melanoma, head and neck, liver or kidney cancer. This specimen consisted of CD4+ or CD8+ T cells sorted from blood, obtained in a trial of the OX40 agonist ivuxolimab. The CDR3 loop is CASRPQGTGNEKLFF. The CDR3 DNA follows: TGTGCCAGCAGACCCCAAGGGACAGGGAACGAAAAACTGTTTTTT.